This T cell receptor (beta chain) was recovered during a study of blood T cell repertoires in COVID-19. Overall study: The cDNA or gDNA used as material had been derived from T cells, B-cell-depleted T cells, or PBMCs.

As handled by the study authors: Amplification of reference gene primers provided the estimated nucleated cell counts. Here immunoSEQ multiplex PCR was the method, and the copy in TCRdb shows in-frame clones only, minus some. V and J calls plus clone size are reproduced from that table; the DNA served to infer D and trimming. The table lists a few hundred thousand clones, about 80% of them singletons. This CDR3 comprises 13 residues. Germline lookup yields CDR1 SGHRS and CDR2 YFSETQ. The germline V and J ends were trimmed by 3 bases and 8 bases, with 14 bases remaining between them. The sequenced material came from peripheral blood. The chain employs TRBV5-1 and TRBJ1-2; weak D call: TRBD1 (5 bases). The sequence came from a person aged 65 to 79 with COVID-19, enrolled during active disease. The CDR3 DNA follows: TGCGCCAGCAGCTGGGGCACGACCGGGGGCTACACCTTC. It translates to CASSWGTTGGYTF.